One and the same sample provided the 20 T cell receptor beta chains below, sequenced in a study of cytomegalovirus exposure and HLA in healthy donors. Amplification used 60 Vbeta primers and 13 Jbeta primers. The table came from immunoSEQ multiplex PCR; TCRdb's copy has only in-frame clones and leaves some out. The repertoire consists of roughly 86,000 clones, with more than 65% occurring once and the leading ten covering approximately 7.8%. Sample: PBMCs. The receptors here all came from a man aged 55 to 69 in good health and CMV-seronegative.

The rearrangement links TRBV7-9 to TRBJ1-1; D is undetermined. Germline CDR1 SEHNR, CDR2 FQNEAQ (reference sequence). The CDR3 sequence is 12 residues long. V lost 6 bases, J lost 2 bases, and 7 bases lay in between. The CDR3 nucleotides are TGTGCCAGCAGGAACTCTAACACTGAAGCTTTCTTT. Amino acids: CASRNSNTEAFF.

This chain joins TRBV30 and TRBJ2-7, with 10 positions matching TRBD2. CDR3 length: 16 amino acids. V gave up 0 bases and J gave up 2 bases; unmatched junction bases: 7. Germline-derived CDR1 and CDR2 are GTSNPN and SVGIG (reference sequence). The CDR3 DNA sequence: TGTGCCTGGAGTGTGGATTGGACTAGCGGCACCTACGAGCAGTACTTC. The encoded protein is CAWSVDWTSGTYEQYF.

The rearrangement uses TRBV19 and TRBJ2-7; D might be TRBD1 (6 bases). Trimming removed 5 bases at V and 3 bases at J, with 11 bases between. The CDR3 is 13 amino acids. Germline lookup yields CDR1 LNHDA and CDR2 SQIVND (reference sequence). CDR3 nucleotide sequence: TGTGCCAGTAGTTCAGGGGATCTCTACGAGCAGTACTTC. Protein: CASSSGDLYEQYF.

In this sample, this clone turned up a few times. The V gene is TRBV21-1, the J gene TRBJ1-5; TRBD1 is taken as the D call from the table, unchecked against the DNA. TRBV21-1 is flagged as a pseudogene. The CDR3 is 19 residues long. This CDR3 reads CASSKTRKLGQGGNQPQHF. The CDR3 region has the DNA TGTGCCAGCAGCAAAACAAGAAAATTAGGACAGGGCGGCAATCAGCCCCAGCATTTT.

J is TRBJ2-2 and V is TRBV15, with D possibly being TRBD2 (6 bases). The germline V gene has CDR1 LNHNV and CDR2 YYDKDF (reference sequence). The CDR3 covers 16 residues. V gave up 0 bases and J gave up 0 bases, with 8 bases separating them. The CDR3 DNA reads as TGTGCCACCAGCAGAGAGGGGGGTTCGAACACCGGGGAGCTGTTTTTT. Residues: CATSREGGSNTGELFF. Full variable domain (rest looked up from reference TRBV15 and TRBJ2-2): DAMVIQNPRYQVTQFGKPVTLSCSQTLNHNVMYWYQQKSSQAPKLLFHYYDKDFNNEADTPDNFQSRRPNTSFCFLDIRSPGLGDTAMYLCATSREGGSNTGELFFGEGSRLTVL.

This rearrangement joins TRBV27 to TRBJ2-7, with D unclear. Trimming took 5 bases from V and 2 from J, leaving 13 bases between them. The CDR3 sequence is 14 residues long. Germline CDR1 is MNHEY and CDR2 is SMNVEV (reference sequence). CDR3 sequence (DNA): TGTGCCAGCAGTCCCTTCCCAGAAACCTACGAGCAGTACTTC. It is translated as CASSPFPETYEQYF.

The V gene is TRBV6-7, the J gene TRBJ1-6; D is undetermined. TRBV6-7 is filed as an ORF, its function uncertain. Trimming left V 0 bases short and J 9 bases short, with 12 bases between. The CDR3 is 15 amino acids. Here the CDR3 DNA reads TGTGCCAGCAGTTACTCGAGGGTCCGGAGTTCACCCCTCCACTTT. Translation gives CASSYSRVRSSPLHF.

This clone was recorded a few times. The rearrangement joins TRBV5-1 to TRBJ1-3, with 7 bases matching TRBD1. The CDR3 runs to 18 residues. J was trimmed by 3 bases and V by 0 bases; bases with no gene match: 12. Per germline, CDR1 SGHRS and CDR2 YFSETQ. CDR3 sequence: CASSLEGPGQPNGNTIYF. CDR3 coding DNA: TGCGCCAGCAGCTTGGAGGGTCCGGGACAGCCTAATGGAAACACCATATATTTT. Based on the CDR3 plus reference TRBV5-1 and TRBJ1-3, the full variable domain is KAGVTQTPRYLIKTRGQQVTLSCSPISGHRSVSWYQQTPGQGLQFLFEYFSETQRNKGNFPGRFSGRQFSNSRSEMNVSTLELGDSALYLCASSLEGPGQPNGNTIYFGEGSWLTVV.

This sequence joins TRBV14 and TRBJ2-5; D gene ambiguous. The CDR3 is 15 residues long. Germline-derived CDR1 and CDR2 are SGHDN and FVKESK. Trimming took 2 bases from V and 5 from J, leaving 15 bases between them. In DNA form, the CDR3 reads TGTGCCAGCAGCCAATACAACCGGGTCCCCGAGACCCAGTACTTC. Translating it yields CASSQYNRVPETQYF.

The chain employs TRBV9 and TRBJ1-2; 10 nucleotides line up with TRBD1. The junction had 9 bases not matched to a gene; V was cut back by 6 bases and J by 4 bases. Germline V gives CDR1 SGDLS, CDR2 YYNGEE. There are 15 residues in the CDR3. CDR3 amino acids: CASTKEGTGAYGYTF. DNA for the CDR3: TGTGCCAGCACCAAGGAGGGGACAGGGGCCTATGGCTACACCTTC.

V gene TRBV5-1 combines with J gene TRBJ2-3, with D tentatively TRBD2 (5 bases). CDR1 and CDR2 (germline): SGHRS, YFSETQ. Trimming cost V 1 base and J 2 bases, with 14 bases left between them. This CDR3 region has 16 residues. The CDR3 loop is CASSLTARGITDTQYF. The CDR3 region has the DNA TGCGCCAGCAGCTTGACAGCCAGAGGGATCACAGATACGCAGTATTTT.

The V call is TRBV6-6, the J call TRBJ1-1, with 9 bases that match TRBD1. V was pared by 7 bases and J by 6 bases, with 9 bases of the junction left unmatched. From germline, CDR1 is MNHNY and CDR2 SVGAGI (reference sequence). The CDR3 length is 14 residues. The CDR3 is CASKPGQGTAEAFF. The CDR3 DNA follows: TGTGCCAGCAAACCGGGACAGGGCACAGCTGAAGCTTTCTTT.

The chain has TRBV10-3 and TRBJ2-2, with D possibly matching TRBD1 (6 bases). Trimming removed 9 bases at V and 5 bases at J, with 22 bases between. Germline V lookup: CDR1 ENHRY, CDR2 SYGVKD. The CDR3 extends over 16 amino acids. The CDR3 reads CAITSAVNRDTGELFF. The CDR3 DNA sequence: TGTGCCATTACATCGGCGGTGAACAGGGATACCGGGGAGCTGTTTTTT.

The chain links TRBV10-1 to TRBJ2-3, with D possibly TRBD1 on 6 matching bases. Trimming shortened V by 5 bases and J by 6 bases, and 12 bases separated the two germline ends. This CDR3 region has 13 residues. CDR1 WNHNN and CDR2 SYGVQD come from the germline V gene (reference sequence). Here the CDR3 DNA reads TGCGCCAGCAGTCGTACTACAGGGGATACGCAGTATTTT. Translated, it gives CASSRTTGDTQYF.

CDR3 in DNA: TGTGCCTGGAGTCGGGGCAGGGGGTACGAGCAGTACTTC. The encoded protein is CAWSRGRGYEQYF. The gene calls are TRBV30 and TRBJ2-7; 7 nucleotides align to TRBD1. The junction had 5 bases not matched to a gene; V was cut back by 2 bases and J by 4 bases. CDR1 and CDR2 from the germline V gene are GTSNPN and SVGIG (reference sequence). CDR3 length equals 13 residues.

This clone was observed a few times. The V and J genes are TRBV10-3 and TRBJ1-1; the D is unclear. From germline, CDR1 is ENHRY and CDR2 SYGVKD. This CDR3 spans 14 amino acids. V lost 2 bases and J 10 bases, leaving 17 bases between the germline ends. For the CDR3, the DNA is TGTGCCATCAGTGAGAACCGGGCCTCAGGAGGAGCTTTCTTT. This translates into CAISENRASGGAFF.

J is TRBJ2-7 and V is TRBV7-6, with 10 nucleotides matching TRBD2. The CDR3 extends over 11 amino acids. CDR1 and CDR2 from the germline V gene are SGHVS and FNYEAQ. V lost 11 bases to trimming and J lost 6 bases; unmatched junction nucleotides: 4. CDR3 protein: CASGTSAEQYF. CDR3 sequence (DNA): TGTGCCTCTGGGACTAGCGCCGAGCAGTACTTC.

The chain couples TRBV19 to TRBJ1-5; D remains unclear. The CDR3 totals 15 residues. Germline loops: CDR1 LNHDA, CDR2 SQIVND (reference sequence). V was trimmed by 7 bases and J by 7 bases, leaving 20 bases between them. CDR3 sequence: CASKLSNPIRQPQHF. CDR3 coding DNA: TGTGCCAGTAAACTCTCTAATCCCATCAGGCAGCCCCAGCATTTT.

The chain joins TRBV9 to TRBJ2-1; D is ambiguous. The CDR3 totals 16 residues. CDR1 is SGDLS, CDR2 YYNGEE, per germline. V was clipped by 0 bases and J by 3 bases, with 13 bases between them. The CDR3 DNA follows: TGTGCCAGCAGCGTAGCTGGCGGATTAAACTACAATGAGCAGTTCTTC. It translates to CASSVAGGLNYNEQFF.

This chain uses TRBV2 with TRBJ2-3; 11 bases match TRBD2. This CDR3 has 15 amino acids. Per the germline V gene, CDR1 is SNHLY and CDR2 is FYNNEI. J was trimmed by 2 bases and V by 8 bases; bases with no gene match: 6. The CDR3 region is CASGTSGLTTDTQYF. The CDR3 nucleotides are TGTGCCAGCGGGACTAGCGGACTTACCACAGATACGCAGTATTTT.